This T cell receptor beta chain comes out of a study of T cell responses to AZD1222 COVID-19 vaccine (dated by TCRdb to about 2021). With regard to the full study: A total of 230 to 250 trial participants underwent TCR sequencing, of whom about 210 had received two doses of AZD1222 and 26 had received two doses of the MenACWY control vaccine. Trial participants were enrolled by age into subgroups of 18-55, 56-69 and 70-plus years, and 148, 28 and 57 TCR-sequenced participants, respectively, were included in these subgroups. Paper-wide results and their limitations: CD4 TCRs associated with the vaccine covered the entire spike protein, and the dominant responses were in regions 160-218 and 743-854. Because no day 14 peak-response samples were available, the repertoires could be characterized only after the peak T cell response. Epitopes outside the regions mutated in the B.1.351 and B.1.1.7 variants were reportedly recognized by nearly half of the unique spike-specific TCRs. The 56-69-year group was small, and its depth increase did not reach significance, likely because of low power. Conclusions about previously exposed vaccinees are limited, since just five or six AZD1222 recipients were seropositive for SARS-CoV-2 at baseline. Participants were mostly white British, with more females than males. The authors suggested clonal diversity may have been underestimated. After two AZD1222 doses, both the breadth and the depth of spike-specific TCRs were significantly higher than at day 0 and than in MenACWY recipients.

Note on this clone: What this receptor recognizes is not known. The record has no base qualities; no much larger clone is one base away.

Taken with the paper, the label for time point translates to: sample from adult after SARS-CoV-2 infection, after symptom onset. Two convalescent COVID-19 patients, sampled after symptom onset from adults with prior SARS-CoV-2 infection, were also TCR-sequenced for comparison. Reading from cysteine to phenylalanine, the CDR3 counts 15 amino acids. The entry retains the CDR3 DNA only, 45 bases that are in frame from base 1. At the junction V is shortened by 6 bases and J by 0 bases, with 14 bases in between. From a lookup of the germline V gene (reference sequence), CDR1 and CDR2 are WNHNN and SYGVQD. The CDR3 regions of human TCRbeta chains were subjected to immunosequencing. Per the source publication's procedure: TCRs in the repertoires were compared against a reference library of SARS-CoV-2-specific TCRs that had been generated with the MIRA antigen-specificity platform. Breadth meant the fraction of unique TCRs that were SARS-CoV-2-associated, whereas depth meant the fraction of total T cells that were SARS-CoV-2-associated. Using the MIRA data, each spike-specific TCR was assigned both to the spike region to which the TCR was reactive and to a CD4 or CD8 class. Log10-transformed breadth and depth values were compared by one-way ANOVA with Sidak's multiple comparisons tests. What TCRdb holds here is the immuneACCESS table cut down to in-frame rearrangements. Part of the clones is not present; checked against another copy, under half of the missing clones reflect an unresolved V gene, and the others are unexplained. V and J calls and clone size are as listed in that table; D and trimming were resolved from the DNA. This sample lists roughly 140,000 clones; around 94% were detected once. The ten largest clones take up roughly 12% of the sample.

The TCR comes from an adult who had recovered from COVID-19. The sequence links TRBV10-1 to TRBJ1-2, and TRBD1 may be the D gene, going by 6 matching bases. Here the sequenced sample was peripheral blood, taken after recovery from COVID-19. The CDR3 protein sequence reads: CASRKQGIANYGYTF. The DNA sequence is given as TGCGCCAGCAGGAAACAGGGTATAGCTAACTATGGCTACACCTTC.